Listed below are T cell receptor beta chains from one sample, sequenced in a study of identical twins. TCRdb independently ran MiXCR on the 5' RACE reads; one entry per CDR3 protein. The repertoire holds approximately 690,000 distinct CDR3 sequences, with around 6% as singletons. Sequencing used naive T cells sorted from blood. These TCRs come from a man aged 18 to 35 in good health. Each CDR3 is given with its conserved first and last residue. D genes are given only for firm matches. Size is omitted from some rows. Given values are once, few, many or a class for expanded clones.

J: TRBJ1-1; D: -; size: many; V: TRBV5-5; DNA: TGTGCCAGCAGCTTGAACTTAGATGGGACTGAAGCTTTCTTT; CDR3: CASSLNLDGTEAFF
J: TRBJ1-6; D: -; size: few; V: TRBV28; DNA: TGTGCCAGTCTTCGGTTTGGTGATTCACCCCTCCACTTT; CDR3: CASLRFGDSPLHF
J: TRBJ2-5; D: TRBD2; size: many; V: TRBV15; DNA: TGTGCCACCAGCAGAGCTCTAGCGGGAGGTGGGGAGACCCAGTACTTC; CDR3: CATSRALAGGGETQYF
J: TRBJ2-2; D: -; size: -; V: TRBV20-1; DNA: TGCAGTGCTAGAGATCCAGGCTCTCCGGGCGGGGAGCTGTTTTTT; CDR3: CSARDPGSPGGELFF
J: TRBJ1-4; D: -; size: -; V: TRBV7-9; DNA: TGTGCCAGCAGCTTAGACTTCAGCGGCGGCGATGAAAAACTGTTTTTT; CDR3: CASSLDFSGGDEKLFF
J: TRBJ2-7; D: -; size: -; V: TRBV5-1; DNA: TGCGCCAGCAGCTTGGGTCTCGGGTCCTACGAGCAGTACTTC; CDR3: CASSLGLGSYEQYF
J: TRBJ2-2; D: -; size: many; V: TRBV20-1; DNA: TGCAGTGCTAGACCTCAGGGTGTCGGGGAGCTGTTTTTT; CDR3: CSARPQGVGELFF
J: TRBJ2-3; D: -; size: -; V: TRBV6-2/TRBV6-3; DNA: TGTGCCAGCAGTTACGTCTCCGGGAGCACAGATACGCAGTATTTT; CDR3: CASSYVSGSTDTQYF
J: TRBJ2-3; D: TRBD1; size: few; V: TRBV28; DNA: TGTGCCAGCAGTTTGGACAGGGTCGCAGATACGCAGTATTTT; CDR3: CASSLDRVADTQYF
J: TRBJ2-1; D: -; size: -; V: TRBV7-2; DNA: TGTGCCAGCAGCCAAGTACGCCAAAATGAGCAGTTCTTC; CDR3: CASSQVRQNEQFF
J: TRBJ1-1; D: -; size: -; V: TRBV29-1; DNA: TGCAGCGCCCCTTGGGGGGAAGACACTGAAGCTTTCTTT; CDR3: CSAPWGEDTEAFF
J: TRBJ2-1; D: -; size: few; V: TRBV30; DNA: TGTGCCTGGCATAGCGTCTCCTACAATGAGCAGTTCTTC; CDR3: CAWHSVSYNEQFF
J: TRBJ2-3; D: -; size: -; V: TRBV12-3/TRBV12-4; DNA: TGTGCCAGCAGGTCCCGGCACCCTAGCACAGATACGCAGTATTTT; CDR3: CASRSRHPSTDTQYF
J: TRBJ2-5; D: -; size: -; V: TRBV5-5; DNA: TGTGCCAGCAGCTTGGAGCCGATATCCCAAGAGACCCAGTACTTC; CDR3: CASSLEPISQETQYF
J: TRBJ1-5; D: -; size: -; V: TRBV7-8; DNA: TGTGCCAGCAGCTTAAATGTAGTCAGCAATCAGCCCCAGCATTTT; CDR3: CASSLNVVSNQPQHF
J: TRBJ2-7; D: TRBD2; size: few; V: TRBV25-1; DNA: TGTGCCAGCAGTGCGGTTGGGGCAGGGGCCCGAGCGGGGGACTCCTACGAGCAGTACTTC; CDR3: CASSAVGAGARAGDSYEQYF